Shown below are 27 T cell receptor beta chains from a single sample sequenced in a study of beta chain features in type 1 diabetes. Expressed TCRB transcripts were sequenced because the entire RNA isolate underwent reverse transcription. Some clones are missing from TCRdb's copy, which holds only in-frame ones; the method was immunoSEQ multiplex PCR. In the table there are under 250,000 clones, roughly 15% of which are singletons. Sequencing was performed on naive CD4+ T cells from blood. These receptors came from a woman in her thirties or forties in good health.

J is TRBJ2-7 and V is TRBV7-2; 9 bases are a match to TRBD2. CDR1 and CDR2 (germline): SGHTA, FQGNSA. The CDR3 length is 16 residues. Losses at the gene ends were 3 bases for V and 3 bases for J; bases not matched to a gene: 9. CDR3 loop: CASSFGSGGPIYEQYF. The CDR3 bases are TGTGCCAGCAGCTTCGGTAGCGGGGGCCCAATCTACGAGCAGTACTTC.

The DNA for the CDR3 is TGTGCCAGCGGGGGGAGGGGATGGACAGCACAAGAGACCCAGTACTTC. Translation: CASGGRGWTAQETQYF. J is TRBJ2-5 and V is TRBV9; D is possibly TRBD2 (7 bases). Germline-derived CDR1 and CDR2 are SGDLS and YYNGEE. V shed 7 bases and J shed 2 bases, with 21 bases lying between them. There are 16 residues in the CDR3.

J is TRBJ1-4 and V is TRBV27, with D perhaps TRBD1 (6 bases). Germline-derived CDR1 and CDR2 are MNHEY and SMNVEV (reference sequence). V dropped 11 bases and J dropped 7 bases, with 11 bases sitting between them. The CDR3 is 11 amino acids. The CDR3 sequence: CAARGFEKLFF. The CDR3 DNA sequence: TGTGCCGCAAGGGGGTTTGAAAAACTGTTTTTT.

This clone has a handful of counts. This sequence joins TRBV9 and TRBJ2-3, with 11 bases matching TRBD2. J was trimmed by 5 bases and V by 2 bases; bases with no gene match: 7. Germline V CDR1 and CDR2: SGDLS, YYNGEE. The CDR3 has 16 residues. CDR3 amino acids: CASSVAGLAELDTQYF. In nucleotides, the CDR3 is TGTGCCAGCAGCGTGGCGGGACTAGCGGAGCTAGATACGCAGTATTTT.

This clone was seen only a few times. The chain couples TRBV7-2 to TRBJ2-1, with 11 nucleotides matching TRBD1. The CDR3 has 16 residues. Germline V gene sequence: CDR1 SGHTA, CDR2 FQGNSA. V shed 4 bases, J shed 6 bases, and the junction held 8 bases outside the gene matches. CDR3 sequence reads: CASSYQGQGARNEQFF. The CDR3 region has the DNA TGTGCCAGCAGCTATCAAGGACAGGGGGCGCGCAATGAGCAGTTCTTC.

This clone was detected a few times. The CDR3 is CASRSGTTKEQFF. For the CDR3, the DNA is TGTGCCAGCAGATCCGGGACTACCAAAGAGCAGTTCTTC. The rearrangement joins TRBV7-9 to TRBJ2-1; TRBD2 matches at 7 bases. Trimming cost V 6 bases and J 10 bases; bases outside gene matches: 9. This CDR3 has 13 residues. Per the germline V gene, CDR1 is SEHNR and CDR2 is FQNEAQ (reference sequence).

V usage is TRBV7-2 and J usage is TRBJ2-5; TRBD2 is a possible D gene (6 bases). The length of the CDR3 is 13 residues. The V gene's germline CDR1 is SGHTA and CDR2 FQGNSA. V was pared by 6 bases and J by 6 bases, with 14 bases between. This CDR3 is CASSSPGEKTQYF. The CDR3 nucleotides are TGTGCCAGCAGTTCTCCGGGGGAAAAGACCCAGTACTTC.

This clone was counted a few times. In nucleotides, the CDR3 is TGTGCCAGTAGTATACTGGCAGGGGTTACCGGGGAGCTGTTTTTT. This gives the protein CASSILAGVTGELFF. The chain has TRBV19 and TRBJ2-2; tentatively, D is TRBD1 (6 bases). Trimming removed 2 bases from V and 5 bases from J, with 12 bases in between. The germline V gene encodes CDR1 LNHDA and CDR2 SQIVND (reference sequence). The CDR3 is 15 amino acids.

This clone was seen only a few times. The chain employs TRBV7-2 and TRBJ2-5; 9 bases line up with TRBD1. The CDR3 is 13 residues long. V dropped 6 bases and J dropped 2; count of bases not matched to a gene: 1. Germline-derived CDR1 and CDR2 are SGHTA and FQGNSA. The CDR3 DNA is TGTGCCAGCAGGGGGACAGGGCAAGAGACCCAGTACTTC. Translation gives CASRGTGQETQYF.

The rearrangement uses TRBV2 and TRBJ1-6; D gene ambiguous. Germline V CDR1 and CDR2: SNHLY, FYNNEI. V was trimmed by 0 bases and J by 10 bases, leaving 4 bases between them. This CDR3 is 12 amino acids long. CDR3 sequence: CASSEAFSPLHF. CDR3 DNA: TGTGCCAGCAGTGAAGCCTTCTCACCCCTCCACTTT. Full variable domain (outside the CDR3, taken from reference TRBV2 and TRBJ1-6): EPEVTQTPSHQVTQMGQEVILRCVPISNHLYFYWYRQILGQKVEFLVSFYNNEISEKSEIFDDQFSVERPDGSNFTLKIRSTKLEDSAMYFCASSEAFSPLHFGNGTRLTVT.

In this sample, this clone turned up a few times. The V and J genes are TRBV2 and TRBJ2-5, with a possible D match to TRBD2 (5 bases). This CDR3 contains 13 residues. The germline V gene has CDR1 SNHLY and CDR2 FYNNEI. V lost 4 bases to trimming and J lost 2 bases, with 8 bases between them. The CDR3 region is CASSGGRQETQYF. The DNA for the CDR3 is TGTGCCAGCAGTGGAGGGCGACAAGAGACCCAGTACTTC.

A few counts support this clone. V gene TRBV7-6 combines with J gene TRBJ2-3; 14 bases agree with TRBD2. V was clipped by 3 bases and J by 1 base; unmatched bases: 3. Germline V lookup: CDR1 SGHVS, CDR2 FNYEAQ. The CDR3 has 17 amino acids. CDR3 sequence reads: CASSLTSGGAGTDTQYF. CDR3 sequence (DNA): TGTGCCAGCAGCTTGACTAGCGGGGGGGCCGGCACAGATACGCAGTATTTT.

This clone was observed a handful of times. The CDR3, as DNA: TGTGCCAGCAGCCCGCGGGAGGGGGGCCGAAACGAGCAGTACTTC. It is translated as CASSPREGGRNEQYF. The rearrangement links TRBV13 to TRBJ2-7, with TRBD2 matching over 9 bases. The CDR3 is made up of 15 amino acids. Per the germline V gene, CDR1 is PRHDT and CDR2 is FYEKMQ (reference sequence). After removal of 5 bases from V and 5 bases from J, the junction contained 10 bases not matched to a gene. The full variable domain, its missing parts supplied by reference TRBV13 and TRBJ2-7, is AAGVIQSPRHLIKEKRETATLKCYPIPRHDTVYWYQQGPGQDPQFLISFYEKMQSDKGSIPDRFSAQQFSDYHSELNMSSLELGDSALYFCASSPREGGRNEQYFGPGTRLTVT.

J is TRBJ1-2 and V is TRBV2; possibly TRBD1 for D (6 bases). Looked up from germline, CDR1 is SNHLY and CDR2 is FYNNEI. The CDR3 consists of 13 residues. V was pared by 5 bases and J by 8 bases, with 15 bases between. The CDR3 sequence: CASSTIRGQGYTF. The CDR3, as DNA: TGTGCCAGCAGTACCATCAGGGGCCAAGGCTACACCTTC.

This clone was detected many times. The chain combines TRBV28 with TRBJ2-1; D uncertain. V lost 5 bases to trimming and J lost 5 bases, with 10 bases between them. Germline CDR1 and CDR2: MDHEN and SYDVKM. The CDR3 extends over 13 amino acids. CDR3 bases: TGTGCCAGCAGTCCCCCCTTTCACAATGAGCAGTTCTTC. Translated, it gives CASSPPFHNEQFF. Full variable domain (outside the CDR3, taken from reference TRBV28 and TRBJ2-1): DVKVTQSSRYLVKRTGEKVFLECVQDMDHENMFWYRQDPGLGLRLIYFSYDVKMKEKGDIPEGYSVSREKKERFSLILESASTNQTSMYLCASSPPFHNEQFFGPGTRLTVL.

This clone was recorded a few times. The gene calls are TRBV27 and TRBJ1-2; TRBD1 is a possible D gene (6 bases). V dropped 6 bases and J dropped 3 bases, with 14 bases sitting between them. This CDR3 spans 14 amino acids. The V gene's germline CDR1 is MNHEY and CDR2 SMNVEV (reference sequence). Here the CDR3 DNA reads TGTGCCAGCAGCACTCTCGGACAGTACTATGGCTACACCTTC. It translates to CASSTLGQYYGYTF.

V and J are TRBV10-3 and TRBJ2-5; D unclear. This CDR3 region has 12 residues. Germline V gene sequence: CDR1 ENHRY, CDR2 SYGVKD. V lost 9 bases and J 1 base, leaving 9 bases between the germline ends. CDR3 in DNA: TGTGCCATAGCCGAGGCCCAAGAGACCCAGTACTTC. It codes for CAIAEAQETQYF.

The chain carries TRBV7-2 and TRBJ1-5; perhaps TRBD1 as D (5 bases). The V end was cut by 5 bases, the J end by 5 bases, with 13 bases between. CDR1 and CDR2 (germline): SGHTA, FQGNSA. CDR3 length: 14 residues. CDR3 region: CASSPPGGDQPQHF. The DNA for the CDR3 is TGTGCCAGCAGCCCACCCGGAGGGGATCAGCCCCAGCATTTT.

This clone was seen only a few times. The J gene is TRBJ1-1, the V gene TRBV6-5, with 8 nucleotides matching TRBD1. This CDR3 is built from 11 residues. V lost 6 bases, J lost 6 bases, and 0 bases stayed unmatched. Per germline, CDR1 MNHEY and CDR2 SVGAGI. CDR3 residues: CASRQGAEAFF. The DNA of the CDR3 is TGTGCCAGCAGACAGGGGGCTGAAGCTTTCTTT.

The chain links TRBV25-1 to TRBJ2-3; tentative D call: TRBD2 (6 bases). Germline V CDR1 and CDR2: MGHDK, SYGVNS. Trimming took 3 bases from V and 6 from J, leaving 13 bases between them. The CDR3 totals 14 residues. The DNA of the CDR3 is TGTGCCAGCAGTGACCCGGGGGTCCTCGATACGCAGTATTTT. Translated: CASSDPGVLDTQYF.

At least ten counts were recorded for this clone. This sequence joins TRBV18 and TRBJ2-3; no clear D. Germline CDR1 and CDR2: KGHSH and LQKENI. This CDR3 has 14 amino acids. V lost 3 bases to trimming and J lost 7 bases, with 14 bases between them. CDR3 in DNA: TGTGCCAGCTCACCCCCGAGTATACCGAATACGCAGTATTTT. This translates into CASSPPSIPNTQYF.

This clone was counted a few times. The CDR3 is CASSYYGQIGTDTQYF. CDR3 nucleotides: TGTGCCAGCAGTTATTACGGTCAAATAGGCACAGATACGCAGTATTTT. The chain links TRBV6-5 to TRBJ2-3; the D is unclear. V was clipped by 3 bases and J by 1 base, with 14 bases between them. The CDR3 covers 16 residues. Germline loops: CDR1 MNHEY, CDR2 SVGAGI.

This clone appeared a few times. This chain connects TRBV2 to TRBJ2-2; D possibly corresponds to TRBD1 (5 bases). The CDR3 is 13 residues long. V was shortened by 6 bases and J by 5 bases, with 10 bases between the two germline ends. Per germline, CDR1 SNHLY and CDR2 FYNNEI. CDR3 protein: CASSRVLTGELFF. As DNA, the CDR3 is TGTGCCAGCAGCAGGGTATTAACCGGGGAGCTGTTTTTT.

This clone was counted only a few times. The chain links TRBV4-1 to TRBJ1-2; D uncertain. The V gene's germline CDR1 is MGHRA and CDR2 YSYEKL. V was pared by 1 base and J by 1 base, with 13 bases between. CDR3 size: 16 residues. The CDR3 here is CASSQARRQDNYGYTF. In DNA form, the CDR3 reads TGCGCCAGCAGCCAAGCTCGACGGCAGGATAACTATGGCTACACCTTC.

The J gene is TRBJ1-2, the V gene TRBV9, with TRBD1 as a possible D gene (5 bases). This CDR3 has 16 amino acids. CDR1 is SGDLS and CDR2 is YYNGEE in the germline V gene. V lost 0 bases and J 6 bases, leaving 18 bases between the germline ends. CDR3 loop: CASSVGEGLPFHGYTF. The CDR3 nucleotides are TGTGCCAGCAGCGTAGGGGAGGGACTCCCGTTTCATGGCTACACCTTC.

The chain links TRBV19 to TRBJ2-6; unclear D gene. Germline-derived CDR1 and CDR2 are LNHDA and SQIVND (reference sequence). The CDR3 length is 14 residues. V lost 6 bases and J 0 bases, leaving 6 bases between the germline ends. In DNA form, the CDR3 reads TGTGCCAGTAGGAGAGACTCTGGGGCCAACGTCCTGACTTTC. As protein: CASRRDSGANVLTF.

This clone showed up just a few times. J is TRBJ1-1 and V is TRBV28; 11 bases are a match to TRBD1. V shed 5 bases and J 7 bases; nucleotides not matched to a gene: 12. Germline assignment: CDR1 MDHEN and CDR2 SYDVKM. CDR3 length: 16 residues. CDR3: CASSPPLGQGANEAFF. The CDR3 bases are TGTGCCAGCAGTCCACCCCTAGGACAGGGGGCAAATGAAGCTTTCTTT.